This T cell receptor beta chain was sequenced for a study of T cells in Graves' hyperthyroidism and ophthalmopathy. Authors of the study amplified TCR beta CDR3 regions from RNA transcripts. When the TCR CDR3 underwent first-round RT-PCR, the HTBI primer set was used. MiXCR was run by TCRdb on the multiplex PCR reads, yielding one entry per CDR3 protein. The sample records about 350,000 distinct CDR3 sequences, roughly 13% being singletons. The CDR3 spans 14 residues. Trimming left V 1 base short and J 4 bases short, with 10 bases between. The chain recombines TRBV12-3 or TRBV12-4 with TRBJ1-1; unclear D gene. The receptor's source is a woman in her 30s with Graves' hyperthyroidism. Sequencing input: blood. The CDR3, as DNA: TGTGCCAGCAGTTTAGACAGTGGGGTCACTGAAGCTTTCTTT. Translation gives CASSLDSGVTEAFF.